This T cell receptor beta chain was documented in a study of cytomegalovirus exposure and HLA in healthy donors. General study results and limits: By HLA locus, TCR association rates varied in a later analysis, with DRB1 showing the most and HLA-C the fewest. A cluster of highly shared sequence variants was likely a sequencing artifact. A later analysis linked a missense DCLRE1C variant to TCR beta V- and J-gene trimming.

Turning to this clone: Its cognate antigen is unknown.

This PCR relied on a set of 60 Vbeta primers and 13 Jbeta primers. TCRdb's copy holds only in-frame clones and misses some; the assay was immunoSEQ multiplex PCR. The sample lists about 150,000 clones, roughly three quarters occurring once. V lost 0 bases to trimming and J lost 2 bases, with 4 bases between them. From germline, CDR1 is SGHRS and CDR2 YFSETQ. The CDR3 has 13 residues. This TCR was sampled from a man aged 30 to 45 in good health and CMV-seropositive. The chain couples TRBV5-1 to TRBJ2-3, with D uncertain. The sample consisted of PBMCs. The CDR3 here is CASSLGHTDTQYF. CDR3 coding DNA: TGCGCCAGCAGCTTGGGGCACACAGATACGCAGTATTTT.